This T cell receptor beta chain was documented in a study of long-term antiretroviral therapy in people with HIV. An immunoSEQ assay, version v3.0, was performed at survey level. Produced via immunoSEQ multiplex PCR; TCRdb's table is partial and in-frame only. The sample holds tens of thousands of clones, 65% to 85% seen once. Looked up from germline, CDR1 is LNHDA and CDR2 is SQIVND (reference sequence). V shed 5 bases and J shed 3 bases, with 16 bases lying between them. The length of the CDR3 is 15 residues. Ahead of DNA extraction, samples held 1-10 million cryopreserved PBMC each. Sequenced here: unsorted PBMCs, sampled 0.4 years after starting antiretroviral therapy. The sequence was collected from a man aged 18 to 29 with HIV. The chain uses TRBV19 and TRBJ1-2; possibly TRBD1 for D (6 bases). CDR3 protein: CASSPGWDNYYGYTF. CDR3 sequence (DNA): TGTGCCAGTAGTCCCGGTTGGGACAACTACTATGGCTACACCTTC.